This TCR beta chain derives from a study of blood T cell repertoires in COVID-19 (dated by TCRdb to 2018 to 2020). Study-level background: Samples from collaborators originated in the United States, Italy and Spain and spanned both the acute and convalescent phases of COVID-19. Where HLA class I and class II types were available, the types were taken from metadata supplied by the sample provider, not from assay-based typing. Sample metadata almost always included a de-identified subject ID, COVID-19 status, age in years and sex. The dataset comprised deeply sampled blood TCRbeta repertoires from subjects exposed to, actively infected with, or recovered from COVID-19. The repertoires were released in a freely available public database meant as a resource for research on the immune response to SARS-CoV-2. Samples came from the ongoing ImmuneRACE study (first 160 participants) plus 1,254 subjects from 6 global collaborators. The prospective study material was composed of cDNA or gDNA derived from T cells, B-cell-depleted T cells, or PBMCs. General conclusions and limits of the study: How much clinical and demographic metadata was included differed by source and by participant, and the metadata was provided uncurated.

The germline V gene yields SNHLY for CDR1 and FYNNEI for CDR2. V drops 4 bases and J drops 6 bases, leaving 15 bases in between. The cysteine opens and the phenylalanine closes a CDR3 of 14 amino acids. The entry retains the CDR3 DNA only, 42 bases that are in frame from base 1. Remarks on this clone: This clone's antigen is unknown. No base quality information exists; no much larger clone differs at one position.

At one collaborating source in Seattle, patients were enrolled during active infection and were followed longitudinally through the course of disease. The collaborating institutions used their own protocols to collect whole blood in K2EDTA tubes. Collaborator samples were shipped for TCRbeta analysis as frozen whole blood, isolated PBMCs, or DNA extracted from either sample type. TCRbeta CDR3 regions were amplified from genomic DNA using the immunoSEQ Assay, a bias-controlled multiplex PCR. Per the original workflow: The number of nucleated cells in each sample was estimated by amplification of reference gene primers within the assay. To quantify the absolute abundance of each unique TCRbeta CDR3 rearrangement, sequence reads were collapsed and filtered. For each sample, productive Simpson clonality was calculated by taking the square root of Simpson's diversity index across productive rearrangements. TCRdb took this table from immuneACCESS and kept in-frame rearrangements with V and J called. Such tables lack part of the clones; where checked against another copy, unresolved V genes explain under half of the gap, and the rest is unexplained. That table supplies the V and J calls and clone size; D and trimming were determined from the DNA. The sample table records 350,000 to 450,000 clones; approximately 91% of these occur just once. Clones ranked in the top ten supply 1.5% to 1.8% of the sample.

The sequenced material came from peripheral blood. The sequence derives from a woman in her thirties or forties with COVID-19, enrolled during active disease. The rearranged segments are TRBV2 and TRBJ1-1; the D gene is unclear. The sequenced DNA is TGTGCCAGCAGTGTGGTACAGTTTAACGCTGAAGCTTTCTTT. The translation is CASSVVQFNAEAFF.